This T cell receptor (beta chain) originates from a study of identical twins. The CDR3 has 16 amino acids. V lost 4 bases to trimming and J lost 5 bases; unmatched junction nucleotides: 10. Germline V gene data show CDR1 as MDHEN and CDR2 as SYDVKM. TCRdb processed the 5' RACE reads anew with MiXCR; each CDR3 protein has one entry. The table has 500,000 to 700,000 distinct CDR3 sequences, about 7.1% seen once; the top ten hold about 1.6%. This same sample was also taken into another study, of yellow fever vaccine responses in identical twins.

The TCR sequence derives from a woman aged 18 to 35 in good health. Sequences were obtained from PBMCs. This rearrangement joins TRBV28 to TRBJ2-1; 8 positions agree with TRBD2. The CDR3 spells CASSSAGTSIHNEQFF. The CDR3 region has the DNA TGTGCCAGCAGTTCCGCCGGGACTAGTATCCACAATGAGCAGTTCTTC.